This TCR beta chain was found in a study of vaccination and CD4 T cells after COVID-19. This clonotype was seen only a few times. Its antigen remains unknown. Sequencing of DNA taken from cultured CD4+ T cells relied on the Oncomine TCR Beta short-read assay. TCRdb processed the PCR reads anew with MiXCR; each CDR3 protein has one entry. The sample holds more than 15,000 distinct CDR3 sequences, about 40% seen once. V was shortened by 5 bases and J by 2 bases, with 12 bases between the two germline ends. Per the germline V gene, CDR1 is DFQATT and CDR2 is SNEGSKA (reference sequence). The CDR3 is made up of 14 amino acids. Treatment reported: roughly ten-day PBMC culture with coronavirus spike peptide pools or control peptides (ViraFEST assay).

Sequencing was performed on CD4+ T cells from blood, cultured in vitro. The gene calls are TRBV20-1 and TRBJ2-2; possibly TRBD2 for D (6 bases). This sequence originates from a human donor who had recovered from COVID-19. The CDR3 coding sequence is TGCAGTGCTTACCGGGACTCCAACACCGGGGAGCTGTTTTTT. Its translation: CSAYRDSNTGELFF.